Below, 25 T cell receptor beta chains from the same sample are listed, as sequenced in a study of technical replicates of blood from a few donors. Generated by immunoSEQ multiplex PCR, the TCRdb table keeps only in-frame clones and is missing some. The sample lists about 68,000 clones; 95% to 97% were seen once. The specimen was T cells isolated from PBMCs. The source of these receptors is a human donor in good health.

The CDR3: CASSPGLAETGELFF. CDR3 nucleotides: TGTGCCAGCAGCCCAGGACTAGCGGAGACCGGGGAGCTGTTTTTT. The gene calls are TRBV4-2 and TRBJ2-2; TRBD2 aligns across 10 bases. Germline CDR1 reads LGHNA; CDR2 reads YNFKEQ. The CDR3 consists of 15 residues. V gave up 4 bases and J gave up 5 bases; unmatched junction bases: 4.

This clone appeared a single time. The CDR3 bases are TGTGCCAGCAGCCGGACAGGTAAATCCTACGAGCAGTACTTC. It translates to CASSRTGKSYEQYF. The rearrangement joins TRBV6-6 to TRBJ2-7, with TRBD1 identical over 7 bases. CDR3 size: 14 residues. Losses at the gene ends were 6 bases for V and 1 base for J; bases not matched to a gene: 6. Germline-derived CDR1 and CDR2 are MNHNY and SVGAGI (reference sequence).

The count of this clone is one. The chain is built from TRBV4-1 and TRBJ2-2, with 11 positions matching TRBD1. The V segment lost 3 bases and the J segment 7 bases; nucleotides outside the gene matches: 7. This CDR3 region has 16 residues. In germline, CDR1 is MGHRA, CDR2 YSYEKL. As DNA, the CDR3 is TGCGCCAGCAGCCACCGGGACAGGGGGGCTGACGGGGAGCTGTTTTTT. Its protein product is CASSHRDRGADGELFF.

V gene TRBV7-9 combines with J gene TRBJ2-3, with TRBD2 matching 7 bases. The CDR3 sequence is 15 residues long. Looked up from germline, CDR1 is SEHNR and CDR2 is FQNEAQ (reference sequence). V gave up 3 bases and J gave up 4 bases; unmatched junction bases: 7. The CDR3 sequence: CASSFGGSGADTQYF. The CDR3 DNA is TGTGCCAGCAGCTTCGGCGGGAGTGGGGCAGATACGCAGTATTTT.

The V call is TRBV6-5, the J call TRBJ2-2; 7 positions match TRBD2. The germline CDR1 and CDR2 sequences are MNHEY and SVGAGI. Germline trimming cut 6 bases from V and 6 bases from J; bases unmatched to any gene: 7. The CDR3 is 14 amino acids. CDR3 coding DNA: TGTGCCAGCAGAATTAAGCGGGATTCCGGGGAGCTGTTTTTT. It is translated as CASRIKRDSGELFF.

This clone was seen once. The V call is TRBV5-6, the J call TRBJ2-1; 9 bases are shared with TRBD2. The germline CDR1 and CDR2 sequences are SGHDT and YYEEEE. The CDR3 is 15 residues long. The junction had 7 bases not matched to a gene; V was cut back by 1 base and J by 8 bases. CDR3 nucleotides: TGTGCCAGCAGCTTGTCCGGACTAGCGCTCCATGAGCAGTTCTTC. As protein: CASSLSGLALHEQFF.

This chain uses TRBV6-1 with TRBJ2-1; 9 nucleotides match TRBD2. The CDR3 covers 15 residues. Germline V CDR1 and CDR2: MNHNS, SASEGT. With V trimmed by 6 bases and J by 2 bases, 5 bases remained unmatched. This chain's CDR3 is CASRKREETYNEQFF. As DNA, the CDR3 is TGTGCCAGCAGGAAGCGGGAGGAAACCTACAATGAGCAGTTCTTC.

The rearrangement links TRBV6-6 to TRBJ2-2; 8 bases are shared with TRBD2. The CDR3 totals 14 residues. Germline V CDR1 and CDR2: MNHNY, SVGAGI (reference sequence). Trimming at V came to 5 bases and at J to 2 bases, leaving 1 base not matched to a gene. CDR3 sequence (DNA): TGTGCCAGCAGTATAGCGGGAAACACCGGGGAGCTGTTTTTT. This codes for CASSIAGNTGELFF.

The chain combines TRBV27 with TRBJ1-1, with 11 bases that match TRBD1. The CDR3 sequence is 16 residues long. The V gene's germline CDR1 is MNHEY and CDR2 SMNVEV (reference sequence). The V segment lost 5 bases and the J segment 6 bases; nucleotides outside the gene matches: 11. For the CDR3, the DNA is TGTGCCAGCAGTCTTTACGCTTCGGGACAGGGGGCTGAAGCTTTCTTT. This translates into CASSLYASGQGAEAFF.

The chain joins TRBV9 to TRBJ1-3; D is ambiguous. Germline V gene lookup returns CDR1 SGDLS and CDR2 YYNGEE. The CDR3 has 14 residues. Trimming removed 3 bases at V and 0 bases at J, with 7 bases between. CDR3 protein: CASSDGASGNTIYF. The DNA for the CDR3 is TGTGCCAGCAGCGACGGTGCCTCTGGAAACACCATATATTTT.

This chain connects TRBV5-1 to TRBJ2-5; tentative D call: TRBD1 (5 bases). Germline lookup yields CDR1 SGHRS and CDR2 YFSETQ. The CDR3 covers 14 residues. V lost 0 bases, J lost 5 bases, and 11 bases lay in between. CDR3 nucleotides: TGCGCCAGCAGCTTGGCAACCGCAGGGGAGACCCAGTACTTC. This translates into CASSLATAGETQYF.

The J gene is TRBJ1-1, the V gene TRBV29-1; D not certain. The CDR3 runs to 14 residues. Trimming shortened V by 6 bases and J by 3 bases, and 17 bases separated the two germline ends. Germline CDR1 reads SQVTM; CDR2 reads ANQGSEA. DNA for the CDR3: TGCAGCGTCCCACCGGAGCAGACCTACACTGAAGCTTTCTTT. This sequence encodes CSVPPEQTYTEAFF.

The chain uses TRBV7-2 and TRBJ1-5, with TRBD1 as a possible D gene (5 bases). Trimming took 0 bases from V and 2 from J, leaving 8 bases between them. The CDR3 is 15 amino acids. Per the germline V gene, CDR1 is SGHTA and CDR2 is FQGNSA. This CDR3 reads CASSLAGEGNQPQHF. As DNA, the CDR3 is TGTGCCAGCAGCTTAGCGGGGGAGGGCAATCAGCCCCAGCATTTT.

The V call is TRBV7-9, the J call TRBJ1-1; 7 positions match TRBD1. CDR3 length: 14 residues. Germline-derived CDR1 and CDR2 are SEHNR and FQNEAQ (reference sequence). V was clipped by 5 bases and J by 1 base; unmatched bases: 4. This CDR3 reads CASSAWTGNTEAFF. CDR3 DNA: TGTGCCAGCAGCGCCTGGACAGGGAACACTGAAGCTTTCTTT.

The chain joins TRBV7-9 to TRBJ2-1; perhaps TRBD1 as D (7 bases). This CDR3 is built from 17 residues. Per the germline V gene, CDR1 is SEHNR and CDR2 is FQNEAQ (reference sequence). Trimming removed 2 bases at V and 9 bases at J, with 23 bases between. CDR3 in amino acids: CASSLSFVLEGAGEQFF. CDR3 coding DNA: TGTGCCAGCAGCTTATCGTTTGTACTGGAGGGGGCTGGTGAGCAGTTCTTC. Variable domain in full (rest from reference TRBV7-9 and TRBJ2-1): DTGVSQNPRHKITKRGQNVTFRCDPISEHNRLYWYRQTLGQGPEFLTYFQNEAQLEKSRLLSDRFSAERPKGSFSTLEIQRTEQGDSAMYLCASSLSFVLEGAGEQFFGPGTRLTVL.

The rearrangement uses TRBV5-6 and TRBJ1-2; no firm D call. Trimming took off 4 bases at V and 2 bases at J, with 18 bases between the two ends. The CDR3 sequence is 16 residues long. CDR1 is SGHDT, CDR2 YYEEEE, per germline. In DNA, the CDR3 is TGTGCCAGCAGCCAGACTATTTGGACTGAAAACTATGGCTACACCTTC. Protein: CASSQTIWTENYGYTF.

V is TRBV28 and J is TRBJ1-2, with unresolved D. The CDR3 contains 11 residues. The V and J ends lost 3 bases and 6 bases respectively, with 5 bases between them. Looked up from germline, CDR1 is MDHEN and CDR2 is SYDVKM. The CDR3: CASSFLDGYTF. CDR3 bases: TGTGCCAGCAGTTTCCTTGATGGCTACACCTTC.

The J gene is TRBJ2-7, the V gene TRBV19, with TRBD2 identical over 7 bases. The CDR3 extends over 13 amino acids. V trimming: 1 base; J trimming: 4 bases; junction bases outside the gene matches: 1. The germline V gene encodes CDR1 LNHDA and CDR2 SQIVND (reference sequence). The CDR3 sequence: CASSIAGGYEQYF. The CDR3 DNA reads as TGTGCCAGTAGTATAGCGGGAGGTTACGAGCAGTACTTC. Full variable domain (remainder filled in from reference TRBV19 and TRBJ2-7): DGGITQSPKYLFRKEGQNVTLSCEQNLNHDAMYWYRQDPGQGLRLIYYSQIVNDFQKGDIAEGYSVSREKKESFPLTVTSAQKNPTAFYLCASSIAGGYEQYFGPGTRLTVT.

This clone came up once. The rearrangement uses TRBV9 and TRBJ1-2; D possibly corresponds to TRBD1 (6 bases). V was cut by 4 bases and J by 7 bases, with 20 bases left in between. The CDR3 has 15 residues. The germline CDR1 and CDR2 sequences are SGDLS and YYNGEE. CDR3 DNA sequence: TGTGCCAGCAGCACCTCGACAGGTTCCGGGTTTGGCTACACCTTC. Translation gives CASSTSTGSGFGYTF.

The chain has TRBV10-3 and TRBJ1-1, with no clear D. CDR1 and CDR2 (germline): ENHRY, SYGVKD. Trimming removed 3 bases from V and 4 bases from J, with 9 bases in between. The CDR3 has 13 amino acids. The CDR3 sequence is CAISEGVITEAFF. The CDR3 DNA reads TGTGCCATCAGTGAAGGAGTTATCACTGAAGCTTTCTTT.

This rearrangement joins TRBV4-1 to TRBJ2-7, with a tentative D call TRBD2 (7 bases). The CDR3 is made up of 15 amino acids. Trimming shortened V by 4 bases and J by 1 base, and 14 bases separated the two germline ends. CDR1 is MGHRA and CDR2 is YSYEKL in the germline V gene. CDR3 in amino acids: CASSRAEGGSYEQYF. The CDR3 DNA reads TGCGCCAGCAGCCGCGCAGAGGGGGGGTCCTACGAGCAGTACTTC.

A note on this clone: This CDR3 is also generated by other DNA sequences in the sample. The V call is TRBV9, the J call TRBJ1-5; the D is unclear. V lost 3 bases to trimming and J lost 2 bases, with 6 bases between them. The CDR3 spans 13 residues. Germline lookup yields CDR1 SGDLS and CDR2 YYNGEE. The CDR3 region is CASSGQGNQPQHF. The CDR3 nucleotides read TGTGCCAGCAGCGGACAAGGCAATCAGCCCCAGCATTTT.

The chain is built from TRBV29-1 and TRBJ2-7; weak D call: TRBD2 (6 bases). CDR3 length: 12 amino acids. Trimming shortened V by 3 bases and J by 5 bases, and 11 bases separated the two germline ends. Germline V gene sequence: CDR1 SQVTM, CDR2 ANQGSEA. The CDR3 bases are TGCAGCGTTGATGCAGGGAGGAACGAGCAGTACTTC. It translates to CSVDAGRNEQYF.

CDR3 coding DNA: TGTGCCAGTAGTATCGGGGGACCTATATTCTCTGGAAACACCATATATTTT. The encoded protein is CASSIGGPIFSGNTIYF. The chain recombines TRBV19 with TRBJ1-3, with D perhaps TRBD1 (5 bases). In germline, CDR1 is LNHDA, CDR2 SQIVND (reference sequence). This CDR3 has 17 amino acids. The V end was cut by 3 bases, the J end by 0 bases, with 15 bases between.

This chain joins TRBV4-3 and TRBJ2-3; D is ambiguous. Germline loops: CDR1 LGHNA, CDR2 YSLEER. With 3 bases removed from V and 0 bases from J, the gap between germline ends came to 10 bases. The CDR3 loop spans 15 amino acids. The CDR3 bases are TGCGCCAGCAGCCAGATCCCGAGTAGCACAGATACGCAGTATTTT. Protein: CASSQIPSSTDTQYF.